The clone carrying this TCR beta chain showed up just a few times. This entry comes from a study of human T cells and chemical hapten exposure. V lost 8 bases and J lost 6, with 19 bases in between. CDR1 is MGHDK and CDR2 is SYGVNS in the germline V gene. This CDR3 has 15 amino acids. The sample's time point: pre-sensitization, week 0. The treatment is: therapeutic diphenylcyclopropenone sensitization with weekly scalp DPC. Alopecia patients between 18 and 70 years old and suitable for DPC were used as donors. TCRdb used MiXCR to reprocess the RACE reads, holding one entry per CDR3 protein. The sample contains roughly 88,000 distinct CDR3 sequences, 8% to 10% of which appear only once.

This rearrangement joins TRBV25-1 to TRBJ2-2, with D perhaps matching TRBD1 (6 bases). Sequenced material: whole blood, taken in connection with sensitization to the hapten diphenylcyclopropenone (DPC). The receptor comes from a woman in her thirties or forties with alopecia areata. Some clones in this sample may be carry-over from other donors' samples. DNA of the CDR3: TGTGCCAGCTCCCCCGTGGGGACAAAGGCCGGGGAGCTGTTTTTT. As protein: CASSPVGTKAGELFF.